This TCR beta chain was captured in a study of shared clonotypes between healthy human individuals. Libraries were prepared by immunoSEQ multiplex PCR; TCRdb keeps only in-frame clonotypes and omits some of them. This sample has about 470,000 clones, with 70% to 80% found just once. The TCR originated in a middle-aged woman in good health. Some clones in this sample may be carry-over from other donors' samples. Source material: PBMCs.

The CDR3 sequence: CASSEGLAEMYEQYF. For the CDR3, the DNA is TGTGCCAGCAGTGAAGGCCTAGCGGAGATGTACGAGCAGTACTTC. V and J are TRBV2 and TRBJ2-5; 7 bases agree with TRBD2. TRBJ2-7 matches the DNA end more closely, so the J call is doubtful. The CDR3 has 15 residues. Germline V lookup: CDR1 SNHLY, CDR2 FYNNEI.